Detailed here is one T cell receptor beta chain. What it recognizes is unknown. This CDR3 is built from 13 residues. With 5 bases removed from V and 6 bases from J, the gap between germline ends came to 11 bases. This sample was taken from a study of blood T cells in healthy people across ages. Study-wide results and caveats: CMV status of donors was unknown, possibly confounding expanded clonotype changes.

The second PCR ran about 6 to 12 cycles with a sample-barcoded 5' primer and J-beta primers. Via MiXCR, TCRdb re-called the 5' RACE reads, giving one row per CDR3 protein. Found here are 800,000 to 950,000 distinct CDR3 sequences, 25% to 35% of them singletons; the top ten hold approximately 10%. These data were also filed under a second study, of T cells of mothers and their children.

The sequencing input was blood. This clonotype originated in a woman aged 40 to 50 in good health. V gene TRBV12-3 or TRBV12-4 combines with J gene TRBJ1-5; D not resolved. In DNA form, the CDR3 reads TGTGCCAGCAGTCCCGTAGGAGTTCAGCCCCAGCATTTT. Translating it yields CASSPVGVQPQHF.